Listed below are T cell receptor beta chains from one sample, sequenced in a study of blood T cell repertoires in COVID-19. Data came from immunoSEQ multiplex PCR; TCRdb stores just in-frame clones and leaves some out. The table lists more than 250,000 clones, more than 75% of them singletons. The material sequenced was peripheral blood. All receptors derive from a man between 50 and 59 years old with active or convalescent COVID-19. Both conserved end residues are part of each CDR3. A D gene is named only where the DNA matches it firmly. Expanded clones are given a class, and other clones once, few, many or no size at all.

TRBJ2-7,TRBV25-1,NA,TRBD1,TGTGCCAGCAGTATGGGACAGGGTCAGTACGAGCAGTACTTC,CASSMGQGQYEQYF
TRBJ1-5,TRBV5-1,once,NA,TGCGCCAGCAGACTGTCCTCAGGGCAGCCCCAGCATTTT,CASRLSSGQPQHF
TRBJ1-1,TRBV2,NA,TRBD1,TGTGCCAGCAGTGGAGGACAGGGAAGAGGGTTCGGCACTGAAGCTTTCTTT,CASSGGQGRGFGTEAFF
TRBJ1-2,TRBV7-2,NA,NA,TGTGCCAGCAGCTTCGGTCTGAGCTATGGCTACACCTTC,CASSFGLSYGYTF
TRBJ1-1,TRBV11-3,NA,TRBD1,TGTGCCAGCAGCCCGGGTCGGGACAGGGACACTGAAGCTTTCTTT,CASSPGRDRDTEAFF
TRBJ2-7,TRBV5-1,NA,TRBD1,TGCGCCAGCAGCCGCACGACAGGGGGCTACGAGCAGTACTTC,CASSRTTGGYEQYF
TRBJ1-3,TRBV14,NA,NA,TGTGCCAGCAGCCAAGTTCGCACAGCCTCTGGAAACACCATATATTTT,CASSQVRTASGNTIYF
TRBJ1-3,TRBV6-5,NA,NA,TGTGCCAGCAGTTACTCGCACGAGTCTGGAAACACCATATATTTT,CASSYSHESGNTIYF
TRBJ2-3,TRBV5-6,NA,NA,TGTGCCAGCAGCTTGCCTTTGGAGGTTACCCCCAGGACGCAGTATTTT,CASSLPLEVTPRTQYF
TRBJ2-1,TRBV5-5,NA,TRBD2,TGTGCCAGCAGCTGGGCGGGGGAGAAAGGCAATGAGCAGTTCTTC,CASSWAGEKGNEQFF
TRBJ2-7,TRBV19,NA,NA,TGTGCCAGTGGCTTTGCCTACGAGCAGTACTTC,CASGFAYEQYF
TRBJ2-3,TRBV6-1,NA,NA,TGTGCCAGCAGTGAACCCTGGCTCACAGATACGCAGTATTTT,CASSEPWLTDTQYF
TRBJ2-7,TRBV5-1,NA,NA,TGCGCCAGCAGCCTCGCTAGCGACGGAACCTACGAGCAGTACTTC,CASSLASDGTYEQYF
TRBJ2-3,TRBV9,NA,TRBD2,TGTGCCAGCAGCACGACAGGGACTAGCGGGACAGATACGCAGTATTTT,CASSTTGTSGTDTQYF
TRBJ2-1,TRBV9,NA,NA,TGTGCCAGCAGCGTAGAACGGGGAGATGACAATGAGCAGTTCTTC,CASSVERGDDNEQFF
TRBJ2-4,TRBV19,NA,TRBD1,TGTGCCAGTAGCTTGGGACAGAGGGCCAAAAACATTCAGTACTTC,CASSLGQRAKNIQYF
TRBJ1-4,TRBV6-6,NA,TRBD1,TGTGCCAGCAGTTACTCGAGGGGGCATGAAAAACTGTTTTTT,CASSYSRGHEKLFF
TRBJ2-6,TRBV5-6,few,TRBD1,TGTGCCAGCAGCTTCAGGGGGAGTGGGGCCAACGTCCTGACTTTC,CASSFRGSGANVLTF
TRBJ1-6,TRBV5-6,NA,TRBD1,TGTGCCAGCAGCTTGTTCCGGGACAGGGCAAACTCCTATAATTCACCCCTCCACTTT,CASSLFRDRANSYNSPLHF
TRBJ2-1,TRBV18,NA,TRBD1,TGTGCCAGCTCAGCGCCGGGACAGGGGCTCGGGGAGCAGTTCTTC,CASSAPGQGLGEQFF
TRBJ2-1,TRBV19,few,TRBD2,TGTGCCAGTAGCCTCCATTTCACTAGCGGGGTTTTTCTGACTTACAATGAGCAGTTCTTC,CASSLHFTSGVFLTYNEQFF
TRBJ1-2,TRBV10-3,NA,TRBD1,TGTGCCATCAGTGAGTCGGGGACAGGGGCGGATGGCTACACCTTC,CAISESGTGADGYTF
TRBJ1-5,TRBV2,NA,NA,TGTGCCAGCAGTCCTTCTCAGGGTCCAATCACACCGCAGCCCCAGCATTTT,CASSPSQGPITPQPQHF
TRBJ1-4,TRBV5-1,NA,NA,TGCGCCAGCAGCTTGGAGGTAGCGGCTAATGAAAAACTGTTTTTT,CASSLEVAANEKLFF
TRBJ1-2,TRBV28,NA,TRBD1,TGTGCCAGTTTCCTCAACCCCCTCGGGGACAGGGAGGGCTACACCTTC,CASFLNPLGDREGYTF
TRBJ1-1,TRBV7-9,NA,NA,TGTGCCAGCAGCGTAAGGGAGCTACAAGCTTTCTTT,CASSVRELQAFF
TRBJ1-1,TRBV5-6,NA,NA,TGTGCCAGCAGCTTGCTTTGGGGCTCGAACACTGAAGCTTTCTTT,CASSLLWGSNTEAFF
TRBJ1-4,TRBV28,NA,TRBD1,TGTGCCAGCAGTCCCGGGGACAGGGGGAATGATGAAAAACTGTTTTTT,CASSPGDRGNDEKLFF
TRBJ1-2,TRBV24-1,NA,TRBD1,TGTGCCACCAGTGACCCGACAGGGAACTATGGCTACACCTTC,CATSDPTGNYGYTF
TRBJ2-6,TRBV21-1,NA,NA,TGTGCCAGCAGCAAAGATGGTAGCGGGAGTGGTGGGGCCAACGTCCTGACTTTC,CASSKDGSGSGGANVLTF
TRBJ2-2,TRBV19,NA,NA,TGTGCCAGTAGTATCCGGACCGGGGAGCTGTTTTTT,CASSIRTGELFF
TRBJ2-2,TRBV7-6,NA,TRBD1,TGTGCCAGCAGCCACGGACAGGGATCGAACACCGGGGAGCTGTTTTTT,CASSHGQGSNTGELFF
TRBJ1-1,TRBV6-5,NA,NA,TGTGCCAGCAACCTAGACAGGCTGAACACTGAAGCTTTCTTT,CASNLDRLNTEAFF
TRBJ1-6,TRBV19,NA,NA,TGTGCCAGTAGTATCTTCGGACTTAATTCACCCCTCCACTTT,CASSIFGLNSPLHF
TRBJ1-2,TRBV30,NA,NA,TGTGCCTGGACCGGACAGAGAAACTATGGCTACACCTTC,CAWTGQRNYGYTF
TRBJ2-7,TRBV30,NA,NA,TGTGCCTGGAGTCCGTCAGCGCCCATCTACGAGCAGTACTTC,CAWSPSAPIYEQYF
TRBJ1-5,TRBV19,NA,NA,TGTGCCAGTAGAACGGCGGGACGGTGGAATCAGCCCCAGCATTTT,CASRTAGRWNQPQHF
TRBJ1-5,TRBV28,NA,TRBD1,TGTGCCAGCAGTTTAGGACAAAACAGGGGAGGTCAGCCCCAGCATTTT,CASSLGQNRGGQPQHF
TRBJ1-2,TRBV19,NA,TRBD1,TGTGCCAGTTACGACAGGGGGCGAAACTATGGCTACACCTTC,CASYDRGRNYGYTF